This T cell receptor (beta chain) was identified during a study of cytomegalovirus exposure and HLA in healthy donors. Broader study findings: In a later analysis, compared with equally common non-associated chains, HLA-associated beta chains were more expanded.

In the PCR, 60 Vbeta and 13 Jbeta primers were used. Clones were sequenced by immunoSEQ multiplex PCR, and TCRdb holds only the in-frame ones, with some missing. The sample contains approximately 170,000 clones, about 81% of which appear only once. Trimming removed 1 base from V and 2 bases from J; junction bases left unmatched: 5. Germline-derived CDR1 and CDR2 are GTSNPN and SVGIG (reference sequence). This CDR3 is built from 14 residues. Turning to this clone: Its antigen is still unknown.

The sequenced material came from PBMCs. The clonotype was recovered from a man younger than 40 in good health and CMV-seropositive. The chain combines TRBV30 with TRBJ2-7, with 7 bases lining up with TRBD2. For the CDR3, the DNA is TGTGCCTGGAGTGAGGGGCTAGCGGCCTACGAGCAGTACTTC. Translating gives CAWSEGLAAYEQYF.